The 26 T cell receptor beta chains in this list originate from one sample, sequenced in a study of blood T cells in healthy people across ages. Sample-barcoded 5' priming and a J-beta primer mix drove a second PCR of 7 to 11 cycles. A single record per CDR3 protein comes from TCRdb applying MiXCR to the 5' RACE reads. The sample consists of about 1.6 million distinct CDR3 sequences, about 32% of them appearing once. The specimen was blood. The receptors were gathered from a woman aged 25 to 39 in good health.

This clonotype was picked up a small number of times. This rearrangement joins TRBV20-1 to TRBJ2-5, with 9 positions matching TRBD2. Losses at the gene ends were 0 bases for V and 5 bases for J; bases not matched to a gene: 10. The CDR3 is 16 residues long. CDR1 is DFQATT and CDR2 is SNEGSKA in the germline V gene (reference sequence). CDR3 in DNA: TGCAGTGCTAGAGATCTAGCTAGCGGGGAGAGCGAGACCCAGTACTTC. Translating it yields CSARDLASGESETQYF.

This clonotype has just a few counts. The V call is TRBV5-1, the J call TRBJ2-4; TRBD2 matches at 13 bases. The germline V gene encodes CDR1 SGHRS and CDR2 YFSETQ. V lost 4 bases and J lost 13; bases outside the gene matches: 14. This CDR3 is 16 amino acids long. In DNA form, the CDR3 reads TGCGCCAGCAGCCCCACCGGACTAGCGGGAGTTCGGGAGCAGTACTTC. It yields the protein CASSPTGLAGVREQYF.

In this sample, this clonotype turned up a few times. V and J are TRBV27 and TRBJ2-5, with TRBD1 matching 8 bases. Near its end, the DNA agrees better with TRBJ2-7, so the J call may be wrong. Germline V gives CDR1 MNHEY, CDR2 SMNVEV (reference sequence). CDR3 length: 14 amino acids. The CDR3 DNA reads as TGTGCCAGCAGTCCTGGGACAGGACCCAACGAGCAGTACTTC. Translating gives CASSPGTGPNEQYF.

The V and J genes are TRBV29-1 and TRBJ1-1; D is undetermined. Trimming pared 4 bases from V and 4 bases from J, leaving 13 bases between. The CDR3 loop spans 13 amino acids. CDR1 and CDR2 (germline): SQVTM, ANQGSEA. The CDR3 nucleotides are TGCAGCGTTGCGCAGAAAGTAGCCACTGAAGCTTTCTTT. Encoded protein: CSVAQKVATEAFF.

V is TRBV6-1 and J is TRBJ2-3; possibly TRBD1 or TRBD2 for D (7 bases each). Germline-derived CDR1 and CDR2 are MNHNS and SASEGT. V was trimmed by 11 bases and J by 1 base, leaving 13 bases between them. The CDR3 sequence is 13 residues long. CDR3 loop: CAQGGEGTDTQYF. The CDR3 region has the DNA TGTGCCCAGGGGGGGGAAGGCACAGATACGCAGTATTTT.

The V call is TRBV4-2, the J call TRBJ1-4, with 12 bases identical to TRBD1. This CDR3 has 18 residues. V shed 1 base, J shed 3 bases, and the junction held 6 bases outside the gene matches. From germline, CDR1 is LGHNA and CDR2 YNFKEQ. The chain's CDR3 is CASSQAGGQGAANEKLFF. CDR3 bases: TGTGCCAGCAGCCAAGCCGGGGGACAGGGGGCGGCTAATGAAAAACTGTTTTTT.

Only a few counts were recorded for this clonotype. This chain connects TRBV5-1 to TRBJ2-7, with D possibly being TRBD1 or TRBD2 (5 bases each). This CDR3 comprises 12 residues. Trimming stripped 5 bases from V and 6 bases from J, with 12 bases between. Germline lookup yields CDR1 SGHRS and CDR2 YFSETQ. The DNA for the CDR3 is TGCGCCAGCAGAGGGGAAGCGGCCGAGCAGTACTTC. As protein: CASRGEAAEQYF.

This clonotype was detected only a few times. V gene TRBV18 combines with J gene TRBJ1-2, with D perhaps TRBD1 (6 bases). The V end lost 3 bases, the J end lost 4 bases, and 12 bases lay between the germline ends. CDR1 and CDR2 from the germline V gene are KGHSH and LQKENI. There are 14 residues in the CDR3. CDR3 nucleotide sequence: TGTGCCAGCTCACCGACAGGCCCGGGCTATGGCTACACCTTC. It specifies CASSPTGPGYGYTF.

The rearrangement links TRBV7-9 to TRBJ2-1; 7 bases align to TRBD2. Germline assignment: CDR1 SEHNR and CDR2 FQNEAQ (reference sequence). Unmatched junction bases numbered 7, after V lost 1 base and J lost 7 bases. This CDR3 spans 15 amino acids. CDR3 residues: CASSLGGGYGNEQFF. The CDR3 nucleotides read TGTGCCAGCAGCTTAGGCGGGGGATACGGTAATGAGCAGTTCTTC. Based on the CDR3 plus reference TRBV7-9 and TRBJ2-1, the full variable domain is DTGVSQNPRHKITKRGQNVTFRCDPISEHNRLYWYRQTLGQGPEFLTYFQNEAQLEKSRLLSDRFSAERPKGSFSTLEIQRTEQGDSAMYLCASSLGGGYGNEQFFGPGTRLTVL.

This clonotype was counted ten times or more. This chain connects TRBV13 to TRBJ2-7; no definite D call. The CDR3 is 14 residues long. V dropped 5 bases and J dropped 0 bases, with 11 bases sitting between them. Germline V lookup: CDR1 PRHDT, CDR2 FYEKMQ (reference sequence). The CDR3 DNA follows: TGTGCCAGCAGCGCTAGACTGCACTCCTACGAGCAGTACTTC. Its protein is CASSARLHSYEQYF.

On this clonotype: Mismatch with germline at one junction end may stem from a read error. CDR3 sequence: CAGSLGPGSRRFF. CDR3 coding DNA: TGTGCCGGCAGCCTGGGTCCCGGGTCCCGTCGGTTCTTC. This sequence joins TRBV5-6 and TRBJ2-1, with no clear D. Germline V CDR1 and CDR2: SGHDT, YYEEEE. CDR3 length: 13 amino acids.

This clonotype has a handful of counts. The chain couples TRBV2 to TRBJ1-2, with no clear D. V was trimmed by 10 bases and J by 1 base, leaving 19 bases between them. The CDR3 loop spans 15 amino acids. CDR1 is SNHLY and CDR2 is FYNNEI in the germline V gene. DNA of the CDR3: TGTGCCACAAAAGCAGGAGCGTGGGATAACTATGGCTACACCTTC. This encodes CATKAGAWDNYGYTF.

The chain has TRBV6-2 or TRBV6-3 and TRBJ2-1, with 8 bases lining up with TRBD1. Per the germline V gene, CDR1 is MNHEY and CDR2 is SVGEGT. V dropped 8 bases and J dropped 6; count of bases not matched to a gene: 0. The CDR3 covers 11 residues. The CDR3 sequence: CASGQGNEQFF. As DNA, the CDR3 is TGTGCCAGCGGACAGGGCAATGAGCAGTTCTTC.

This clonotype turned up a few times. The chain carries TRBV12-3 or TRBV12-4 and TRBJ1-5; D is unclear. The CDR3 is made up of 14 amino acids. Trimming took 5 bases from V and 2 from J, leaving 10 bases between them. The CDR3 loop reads CASSLDGRNQPQHF. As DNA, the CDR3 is TGTGCCAGCAGTCTTGACGGTCGCAATCAGCCCCAGCATTTT.

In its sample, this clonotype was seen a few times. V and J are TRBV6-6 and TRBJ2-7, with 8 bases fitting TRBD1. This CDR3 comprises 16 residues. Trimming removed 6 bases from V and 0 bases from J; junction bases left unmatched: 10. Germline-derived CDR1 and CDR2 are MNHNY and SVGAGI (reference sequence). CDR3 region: CASSRIGQGTSYEQYF. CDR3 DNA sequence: TGTGCCAGCAGCCGAATCGGACAGGGTACCTCCTACGAGCAGTACTTC.

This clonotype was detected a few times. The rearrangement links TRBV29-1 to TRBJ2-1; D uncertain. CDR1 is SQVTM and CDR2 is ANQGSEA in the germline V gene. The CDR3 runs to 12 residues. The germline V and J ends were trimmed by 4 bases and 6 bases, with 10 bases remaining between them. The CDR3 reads CSVVADRNEQFF. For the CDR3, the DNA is TGCAGCGTTGTTGCTGATCGCAATGAGCAGTTCTTC.

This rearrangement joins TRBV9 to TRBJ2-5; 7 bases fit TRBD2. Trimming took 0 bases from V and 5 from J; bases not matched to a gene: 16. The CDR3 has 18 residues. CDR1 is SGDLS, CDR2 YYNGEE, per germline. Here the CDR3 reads CASSVGEWEGPRGETQYF. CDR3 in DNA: TGTGCCAGCAGCGTAGGGGAGTGGGAGGGCCCTCGAGGGGAGACCCAGTACTTC.

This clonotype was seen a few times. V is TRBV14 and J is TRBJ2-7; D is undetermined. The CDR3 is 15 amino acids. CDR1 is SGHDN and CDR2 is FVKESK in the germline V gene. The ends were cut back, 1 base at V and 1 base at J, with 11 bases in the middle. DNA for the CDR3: TGTGCCAGCAGCCAAGGAGTGGGCGGTTCCTACGAGCAGTACTTC. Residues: CASSQGVGGSYEQYF.

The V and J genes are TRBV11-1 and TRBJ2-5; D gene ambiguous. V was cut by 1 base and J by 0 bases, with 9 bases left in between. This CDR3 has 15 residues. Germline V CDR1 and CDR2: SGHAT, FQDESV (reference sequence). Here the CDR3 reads CASSLGQTYQETQYF. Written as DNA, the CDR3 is TGTGCCAGCAGCTTAGGGCAGACTTACCAAGAGACCCAGTACTTC.

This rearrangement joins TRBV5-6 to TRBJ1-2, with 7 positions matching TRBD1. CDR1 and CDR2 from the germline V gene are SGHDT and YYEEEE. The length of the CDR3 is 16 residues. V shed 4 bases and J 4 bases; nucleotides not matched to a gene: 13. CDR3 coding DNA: TGTGCCAGCAGCGGCGACAGGGACCGCTTGCTCTATGGCTACACCTTC. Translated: CASSGDRDRLLYGYTF.

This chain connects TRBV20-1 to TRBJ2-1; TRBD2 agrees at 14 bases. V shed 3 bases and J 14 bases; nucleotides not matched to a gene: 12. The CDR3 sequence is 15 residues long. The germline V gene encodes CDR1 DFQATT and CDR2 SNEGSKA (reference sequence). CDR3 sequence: CSASSPTSGRAVEFF. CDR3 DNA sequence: TGCAGTGCTAGTTCTCCGACTAGCGGGAGGGCCGTGGAGTTCTTC.

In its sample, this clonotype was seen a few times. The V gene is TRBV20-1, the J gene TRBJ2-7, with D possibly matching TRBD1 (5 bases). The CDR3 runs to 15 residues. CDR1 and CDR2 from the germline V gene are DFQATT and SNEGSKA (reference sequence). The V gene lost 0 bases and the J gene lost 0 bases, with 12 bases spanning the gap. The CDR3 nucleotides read TGCAGTGCTAGAGATGCCGCGACAGCCTCCTACGAGCAGTACTTC. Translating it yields CSARDAATASYEQYF.

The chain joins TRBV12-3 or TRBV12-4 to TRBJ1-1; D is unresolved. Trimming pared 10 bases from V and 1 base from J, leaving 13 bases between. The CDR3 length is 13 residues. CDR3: CANSRFRNTEAFF. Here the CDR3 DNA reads TGTGCCAACTCGAGGTTTAGGAACACTGAAGCTTTCTTT.

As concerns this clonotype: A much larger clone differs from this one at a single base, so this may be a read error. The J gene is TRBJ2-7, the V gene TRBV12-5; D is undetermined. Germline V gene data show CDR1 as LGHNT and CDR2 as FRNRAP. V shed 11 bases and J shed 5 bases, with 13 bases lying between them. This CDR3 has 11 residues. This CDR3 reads CAAPDGHEQYF. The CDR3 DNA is TGTGCTGCTCCGGATGGGCACGAGCAGTACTTC.

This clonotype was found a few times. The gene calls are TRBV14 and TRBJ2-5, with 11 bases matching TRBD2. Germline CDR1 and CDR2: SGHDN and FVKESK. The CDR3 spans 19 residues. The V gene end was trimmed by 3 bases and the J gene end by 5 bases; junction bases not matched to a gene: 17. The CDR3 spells CASSQDRETSGVVVETQYF. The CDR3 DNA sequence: TGTGCCAGCAGCCAGGACCGGGAGACTAGCGGGGTAGTGGTGGAGACCCAGTACTTC.

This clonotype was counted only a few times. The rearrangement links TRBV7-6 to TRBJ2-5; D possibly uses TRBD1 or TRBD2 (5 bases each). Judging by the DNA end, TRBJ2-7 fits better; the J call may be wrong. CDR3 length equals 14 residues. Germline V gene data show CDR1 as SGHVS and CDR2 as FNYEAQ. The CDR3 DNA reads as TGTGCCAGCAGCTATCGAGACAGCGGCTACGAGCAGTACTTC. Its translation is CASSYRDSGYEQYF.